This is a list of T cell receptor beta chains from one sample in a study of blood T cell repertoires in COVID-19. Data came from immunoSEQ multiplex PCR; TCRdb stores just in-frame clones and leaves some out. The sample yields about 89,000 clones, 80% seen once. Source material: peripheral blood. All receptors derive from an elderly woman with acute or convalescent COVID-19. CDR3s include the opening cysteine and the closing phenylalanine or tryptophan. The order of the fields is clone size, J gene, V gene, D gene, CDR3 protein, CDR3 DNA. A D gene is named only where the DNA matches it firmly. Size is omitted from some rows. Given values are once, few, many or a class for expanded clones.

>.|TRBJ2-2|TRBV21-1|.
CARRPHPRGAGELFF
TGTGCCAGGAGGCCCCACCCAAGGGGCGCCGGGGAGCTGTTTTTT
>.|TRBJ2-4|TRBV9|TRBD2
CASSAAGGGNIQYF
TGTGCCAGCAGCGCCGCGGGGGGTGGAAACATTCAGTACTTC
>.|TRBJ2-5|TRBV9|TRBD1
CASSVGQGPSETQYF
TGTGCCAGCAGCGTAGGACAGGGCCCTTCGGAGACCCAGTACTTC
>.|TRBJ1-1|TRBV5-1|TRBD1
CASSWGGQGMTEAFF
TGCGCCAGCAGCTGGGGGGGACAGGGGATGACTGAAGCTTTCTTT
>.|TRBJ2-3|TRBV7-3|TRBD2
CASSDGTSANTDTQYF
TGTGCCAGCAGCGATGGGACTAGCGCGAACACAGATACGCAGTATTTT
>.|TRBJ1-4|TRBV6-4|TRBD1
CASSTRGTQGEKLFF
TGTGCCAGCAGTACCAGGGGGACCCAGGGTGAAAAACTGTTTTTT
>.|TRBJ2-7|TRBV5-1|.
CASREQGSSYEQYF
TGCGCCAGCAGGGAACAGGGCAGCTCCTACGAGCAGTACTTC
>few|TRBJ1-6|TRBV7-9|TRBD1
CASSYGQGFTNSPLHF
TGTGCCAGCAGTTACGGACAGGGCTTCACTAATTCACCCCTCCACTTT
>.|TRBJ2-1|TRBV6-2/TRBV6-3|TRBD2
CASSKAGLAKNEQFF
TGTGCCAGCAGTAAAGCGGGACTAGCGAAAAATGAGCAGTTCTTC
>.|TRBJ1-1|TRBV11-2|.
CASSLQGGNTEAFF
TGTGCCAGCAGCTTACAGGGTGGGAACACTGAAGCTTTCTTT
>.|TRBJ2-2|TRBV5-1|TRBD2
CASSLVGGSVGTGELFF
TGCGCCAGCAGCTTGGTCGGCGGGAGTGTTGGGACCGGGGAGCTGTTTTTT
>.|TRBJ2-7|TRBV5-1|TRBD1
CASSSGRGQGRTYEQYF
TGCGCCAGCAGCTCGGGGCGGGGACAGGGGAGAACCTACGAGCAGTACTTC
>few|TRBJ1-3|TRBV15|.
CATSPLGGLSGNTIYF
TGTGCCACCAGCCCCCTTGGGGGACTCTCTGGAAACACCATATATTTT
>.|TRBJ1-2|TRBV5-5|.
CASSGGGYTF
TGTGCCAGTTCGGGGGGCGGCTACACCTTC
>.|TRBJ2-1|TRBV11-3|.
CASSLRSYNEQFF
TGTGCCAGCAGCTTAAGGAGCTACAATGAGCAGTTCTTC
>.|TRBJ1-2|TRBV7-6|.
CASSLAPFREGNKPNYGYTF
TGTGCCAGCAGCTTAGCTCCCTTCCGGGAAGGGAATAAACCTAACTATGGCTACACCTTC
>.|TRBJ1-6|TRBV27|.
CASSILPPGSDNSPLHF
TGTGCCAGCAGTATCCTCCCCCCAGGGTCTGATAATTCACCCCTCCACTTT
>.|TRBJ2-3|TRBV20-1|.
CSASSLDEINTDTQYF
TGCAGTGCTAGTTCCCTAGACGAAATAAACACAGATACGCAGTATTTT
>.|TRBJ2-6|TRBV2|.
CASRQESSGANVLTF
TGTGCCAGCAGACAGGAGAGCTCTGGGGCCAACGTCCTGACTTTC
>.|TRBJ1-1|TRBV19|.
CASSGPRDNRYTEAFF
TGTGCCAGTAGTGGACCCAGGGACAACAGGTACACTGAAGCTTTCTTT
>few|TRBJ1-3|TRBV7-9|TRBD1
CASSPLGQSSGNTIYF
TGTGCCAGCAGCCCTTTGGGACAGAGCTCTGGAAACACCATATATTTT
>few|TRBJ1-5|TRBV19|.
CASSPQGGGGQPQHF
TGTGCCAGTAGCCCCCAGGGAGGCGGGGGTCAGCCCCAGCATTTT
>.|TRBJ2-2|TRBV5-1|TRBD2
CASIPIAGAPGELFF
TGCGCCAGCATCCCGATAGCGGGAGCCCCCGGGGAGCTGTTTTTT
>few|TRBJ2-1|TRBV12-3/TRBV12-4|.
CASSSYTNSAFF
TGTGCCAGCAGTTCCTATACTAACTCTGCATTCTTC
>few|TRBJ1-3|TRBV14|.
CASSQVRGYGNTIYF
TGTGCCAGCAGCCAAGTCAGGGGATACGGAAACACCATATATTTT
>.|TRBJ2-7|TRBV5-1|.
CASSLLGSTYEQYF
TGCGCCAGCAGCTTGTTAGGGAGTACCTACGAGCAGTACTTC
>.|TRBJ2-5|TRBV7-9|TRBD2
CASSATSGRGMFQETQYF
TGTGCCAGCAGCGCTACTAGCGGGAGGGGGATGTTCCAAGAGACCCAGTACTTC
>.|TRBJ2-5|TRBV7-3|.
CASSSQGTQGRETQYF
TGTGCCAGCAGCTCCCAAGGGACTCAAGGTCGGGAGACCCAGTACTTC
>.|TRBJ1-4|TRBV18|.
CASSPRGQTSTTNEKLFF
TGTGCCAGCTCCCCCCGGGGACAAACCTCTACAACTAATGAAAAACTGTTTTTT
>.|TRBJ2-5|TRBV5-1|TRBD1
CASSLVTGAEETQYF
TGCGCCAGCAGCTTGGTCACAGGGGCGGAAGAGACCCAGTACTTC
>.|TRBJ2-5|TRBV2|TRBD1
CASSQQGSRETQYF
TGTGCCAGCAGTCAACAGGGGAGTAGAGAGACCCAGTACTTC
>.|TRBJ2-3|TRBV7-3|.
CASSLYSLATDTQYF
TGTGCCAGCAGCTTATACTCACTAGCTACAGATACGCAGTATTTT
>once|TRBJ1-3|TRBV4-2|.
CASSQLQGPQVNTIYF
TGTGCCAGCAGCCAGCTACAGGGTCCCCAGGTCAACACCATATATTTT
>.|TRBJ1-2|TRBV12-3/TRBV12-4|.
CASSKQANYGYTF
TGTGCCAGCAGTAAACAGGCGAACTATGGCTACACCTTC
>.|TRBJ1-6|TRBV11-1|TRBD1
CASSYLTGGNSPLHF
TGTGCCAGCAGCTATCTGACAGGGGGAAATTCACCCCTCCACTTT
>.|TRBJ1-2|TRBV5-4|TRBD1
CASSLFGTASNYGYTF
TGTGCCAGCAGCTTGTTTGGGACAGCTTCTAACTATGGCTACACCTTC
>.|TRBJ2-1|TRBV19|.
CASSTLGVTSYNEQFF
TGTGCCAGTAGTACCTTAGGCGTGACTTCCTACAATGAGCAGTTCTTC
>.|TRBJ1-5|TRBV2|TRBD1
CASSEDRGFNQPQHF
TGTGCCAGCAGTGAGGACAGGGGCTTCAATCAGCCCCAGCATTTT
>.|TRBJ1-3|TRBV27|.
CASKAGQWTNTIYF
TGTGCCAGCAAGGCAGGACAGTGGACCAACACCATATATTTT
>.|TRBJ2-7|TRBV27|TRBD1
CASSLRQGYEQYF
TGTGCCAGCAGTTTAAGACAGGGCTACGAGCAGTACTTC
>.|TRBJ2-7|TRBV18|TRBD1
CASSPPRADRGPNEQYF
TGTGCCAGCTCACCACCTAGGGCAGACAGGGGGCCCAACGAGCAGTACTTC
>.|TRBJ2-7|TRBV27|.
CASSLRVSYEQYF
TGTGCCAGCAGTTTACGGGTTTCCTACGAGCAGTACTTC
>.|TRBJ2-1|TRBV7-2|.
CASVLDGVNSYNEQFF
TGTGCCAGCGTTCTGGACGGGGTTAACTCCTACAATGAGCAGTTCTTC
>.|TRBJ2-2|TRBV29-1|.
CSVVRPNTGELFF
TGCAGCGTTGTGAGGCCAAACACCGGGGAGCTGTTTTTT
>.|TRBJ2-5|TRBV7-8|.
CASSLESRETQYF
TGTGCCAGCAGCTTGGAATCGCGGGAGACCCAGTACTTC
>once|TRBJ2-3|TRBV5-1|.
CASSIQAGRSTDTQYF
TGCGCCAGCAGCATACAAGCGGGTAGGAGCACAGATACGCAGTATTTT
>.|TRBJ2-1|TRBV9|TRBD2
CASSPRGRGNEQFF
TGTGCCAGCAGCCCCCGGGGGAGGGGCAATGAGCAGTTCTTC
>.|TRBJ2-4|TRBV5-1|TRBD2
CASSQREGFSIQYF
TGCGCCAGCAGCCAGCGGGAGGGCTTTAGCATTCAGTACTTC
>.|TRBJ2-1|TRBV6-6|TRBD1
CASSTAGGGYNEQFF
TGTGCCAGCAGTACGGCAGGGGGCGGTTACAATGAGCAGTTCTTC
>.|TRBJ2-7|TRBV11-2|TRBD1
CASSLGGTGGYEQYF
TGTGCCAGCAGCTTAGGAGGGACAGGGGGCTACGAGCAGTACTTC
>.|TRBJ1-5|TRBV3-1/TRBV3-2|.
CASSQGITARYSNQPQHF
TGTGCCAGCAGCCAAGGGATAACAGCTCGTTATAGCAATCAGCCCCAGCATTTT
>.|TRBJ2-2|TRBV9|.
CASSVFVGVGTGELFF
TGTGCCAGCAGCGTATTTGTGGGAGTGGGCACCGGGGAGCTGTTTTTT